What follows is one T cell receptor (beta chain) and its context. Researchers reported that TCR beta cDNA libraries carried unique molecular identifiers. TCRdb independently ran MiXCR on the PCR reads; one entry per CDR3 protein. There are under 900,000 distinct CDR3 sequences in the sample; approximately 57% occur only once, and approximately 4.2% lies in the top ten. This entry is derived from a study of post-analysis software for immune sequencing data. Study-level background: The patients showed relapsing-remitting, secondary progressive and progressive-relapsing multiple sclerosis courses.

The sequenced material came from blood. The TCR sequence derives from a girl aged 10-17 years with multiple sclerosis.

CDR3 DNA: TGTGCCAGCAGCGTAGCTTTAACAGGGGTTGCTGAAGCTTTCTTT. Translated: CASSVALTGVAEAFF. V gene TRBV9 combines with J gene TRBJ1-1, with 7 bases lining up with TRBD1. V lost 0 bases to trimming and J lost 6 bases; unmatched junction nucleotides: 8. CDR1 and CDR2 from the germline V gene are SGDLS and YYNGEE. The CDR3 consists of 15 residues.